This record looks at one TCR beta chain sequence and its context. The target of this receptor is not known. The record has no base qualities; no much larger clone is one base away. This specimen comes from a study of vaccination effects on CD4 cells after COVID-19 (dated by TCRdb to between 2020 and 2023). Study-level background: Each participant got two doses of an mRNA SARS-CoV-2 vaccine, either BNT162b2 or mRNA-1273. In the study, cultures from other donors were sequenced using the Oncomine TCR Beta short-read assay on an Illumina iSeq 100. In both COVID-19 convalescent patients and infection-naive vaccine recipients, the study compared SARS-CoV-2 spike-specific CD4+ TCR repertoires from before mRNA vaccination with those from after it. A total of 10 COVID-19 convalescent patients and a handful of SARS-CoV-2-naive healthy vaccine recipients were included in the full study.

The library was built by means of the immunoSEQ multiplex PCR assay. DNA from the cultured and isolated CD4+ T cells underwent TCR beta CDR3 sequencing. The published analysis was carried out like this. Non-productive TCR sequences were discarded, and reads were trimmed to the CDR3 region, with only CDR3s of 7 or more amino acids retained. The MANAFEST web app was used to identify antigen-specific clonotypes by comparing expansion in peptide wells with expansion in reference cultures. For clones to be considered positive, expansion at FDR<0.05 versus reference and all other wells, an odds ratio above 5, and a frequency above 0.1% in two replicate wells were required. Cross-reactive clonotypes were defined as significantly expanded in SARS-CoV-2 spike wells and in at least one common cold coronavirus spike condition. Using the stringdist R package, CDR3 similarity was measured by Levenshtein distance, and unrooted trees were constructed with ape in R 3.6.1. What TCRdb holds here is the immuneACCESS table cut down to in-frame rearrangements. Part of the clones is not present; checked against another copy, under half of the missing clones reflect an unresolved V gene, and the others are unexplained. V and J calls and clone size are those listed in that table; D and trimming were worked out from the DNA. In all, the sample holds 65,000 to 85,000 clones, and about four fifths of those were seen once. 12% of the sample rests with the top ten.

Relative to germline, V is 4 bases shorter and J is 3 bases shorter, with 15 bases between their ends. CDR1 and CDR2, looked up from the germline V gene (reference sequence), are LNHDA and SQIVND. From the cysteine up to the phenylalanine, the CDR3 has a length of 15 residues. Only the CDR3 DNA stays, 45 bases, in frame from base 1. The ViraFEST assay stimulated PBMC with viral peptide pools and then used TCR sequencing to identify antigen-specific CD4+ T cell clonotypes by expansion. After more than 9 days of culture, CD4+ T cells were isolated with the EasySep CD4+ T cell isolation kit. None of the healthy vaccine recipients had a prior SARS-CoV-2 infection, which was confirmed by nucleocapsid antibody tests that came back negative both before and after vaccination. Under 2.5 million PBMC per well were cultured with approximately 10 ug/ml peptides in IMDM containing around 4.6% human AB serum, approximately 10 IU/ml IL-2 and gentamicin. Half of the culture medium was replaced with fresh IL-2-containing medium on days 3 and 7. Unless noted otherwise, every peptide stimulation condition was cultured in triplicate wells. PBMC were separated from whole blood using Ficoll-Paque Plus gradient centrifugation and were then either cryopreserved at -140C or used fresh. Overlapping peptide pools spanned the spike proteins of SARS-CoV-2 and the common cold coronaviruses HCoV-NL63, HCoV-OC43 and HCoV-229E. The QIAamp micro DNA kit was used to extract genomic DNA from the cultured CD4+ T cells.

Broader findings and caveats from the paper: Clones induced by infection and clones induced by vaccination both contracted markedly at late timepoints after vaccination, which fits with T cell responses waning over time. The study was limited by a small number of convalescent patients, and early post-infection timepoints were lacking. Among healthy vaccine recipients, nearly all vaccine-induced clones were SARS-CoV-2 mono-reactive, and only 1 of 255 was cross-reactive with common cold coronaviruses.

The chain joins TRBV19 to TRBJ1-2, with a weak D call of TRBD1 (6 bases match). The source of this sequence is a human donor who received a COVID-19 vaccine. The sequencing here drew on CD4+ T cells from PBMCs cultured with SARS-CoV-2 spike peptides, taken before COVID-19 vaccination. According to the study, the label for this sample's cell subset or site signals: SARS-CoV-2 spike overlapping peptide pool stimulation. The nucleotide sequence is given as TGTGCCAGTAGTAAGGACAGCCTGAAGGACTATGGCTACACCTTC. It specifies CASSKDSLKDYGYTF.